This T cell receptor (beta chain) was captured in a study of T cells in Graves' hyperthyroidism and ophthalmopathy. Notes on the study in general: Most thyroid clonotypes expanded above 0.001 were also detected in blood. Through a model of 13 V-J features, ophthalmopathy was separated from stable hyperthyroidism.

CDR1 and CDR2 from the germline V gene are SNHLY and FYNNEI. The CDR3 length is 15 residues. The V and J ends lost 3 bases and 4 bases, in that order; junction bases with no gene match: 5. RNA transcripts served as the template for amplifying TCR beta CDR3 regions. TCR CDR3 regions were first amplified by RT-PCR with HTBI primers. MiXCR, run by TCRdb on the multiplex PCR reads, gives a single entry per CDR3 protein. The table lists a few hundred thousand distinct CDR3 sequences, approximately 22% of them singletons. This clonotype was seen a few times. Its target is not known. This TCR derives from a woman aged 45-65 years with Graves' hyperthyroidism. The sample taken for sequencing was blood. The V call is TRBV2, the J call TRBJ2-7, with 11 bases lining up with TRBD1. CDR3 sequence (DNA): TGTGCCAGCAGTGACGTGGGACAGGGGGTTTACGAGCAGTACTTC. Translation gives CASSDVGQGVYEQYF.